The 23 T cell receptor beta chains below were found in one sample sequenced in a study of CD8 T cells in Susac syndrome. Reverse transcription used about 0.45 to 1 ug RNA and random hexamers. TCRdb fed the immunoSEQ multiplex PCR reads into MiXCR, producing one record per CDR3 protein. The data hold under 200,000 distinct CDR3 sequences, with roughly 95% observed a single time. Sample: CD8+ T cells from PBMCs. These receptors were collected from a human donor with multiple sclerosis.

V gene TRBV3-1 combines with J gene TRBJ2-7; 9 bases are shared with TRBD2. CDR1 and CDR2 (germline): LGHDT, YNNKEL (reference sequence). Trimming cost V 0 bases and J 0 bases; bases outside gene matches: 3. The CDR3 is made up of 16 amino acids. CDR3: CASSQEGTSSSYEQYF. CDR3 in DNA: TGTGCCAGCAGCCAAGAAGGGACTAGCAGCTCCTACGAGCAGTACTTC.

This clonotype was observed a single time. V and J are TRBV6-5 and TRBJ2-3; 7 bases map to TRBD2. Germline CDR1 and CDR2: MNHEY and SVGAGI. The CDR3 covers 15 residues. Trimming removed 6 bases from V and 5 bases from J; junction bases left unmatched: 11. CDR3 residues: CASRSLRLAGDTQYF. The CDR3 coding sequence is TGTGCCAGCAGATCCCTTCGACTAGCAGGAGATACGCAGTATTTT.

The chain uses TRBV27 and TRBJ2-7; a weak D match, TRBD1 (8 bases). The CDR3 is 14 residues long. Germline CDR1 reads MNHEY; CDR2 reads SMNVEV (reference sequence). V lost 3 bases and J lost 3, with 12 bases in between. The CDR3 sequence is CASSFNRGGYEQYF. In nucleotides, the CDR3 is TGTGCCAGCAGTTTTAACAGGGGGGGCTACGAGCAGTACTTC.

The chain has TRBV6-1 and TRBJ2-5; possible D gene TRBD2, 5 bases. This CDR3 comprises 15 residues. The V end lost 7 bases, the J end lost 5 bases, and 20 bases lay between the germline ends. Germline V gives CDR1 MNHNS, CDR2 SASEGT. The CDR3: CASNLRRLSGETQYF. In DNA form, the CDR3 reads TGTGCCAGCAACCTCCGAAGACTTTCGGGGGAGACCCAGTACTTC.

The genes are TRBV9 and TRBJ1-6; D call uncertain. The germline gives CDR1 SGDLS, CDR2 YYNGEE. The CDR3 is 17 amino acids. Trimming shortened V by 1 base and J by 1 base, and 12 bases separated the two germline ends. The CDR3 loop reads CASSVTDGRSYNSPLHF. CDR3 bases: TGTGCCAGCAGCGTAACAGATGGAAGGTCCTATAATTCACCCCTCCACTTT.

This chain connects TRBV29-1 to TRBJ1-2; no definite D call. The CDR3 loop spans 12 amino acids. V lost 4 bases, J lost 1 base, and 7 bases lay in between. CDR1 and CDR2 from the germline V gene are SQVTM and ANQGSEA. Written as DNA, the CDR3 is TGCAGCGTTGCGGGCAATAACTATGGCTACACCTTC. Translation: CSVAGNNYGYTF.

The chain uses TRBV4-1 and TRBJ2-7, with 15 bases aligning to TRBD2. Germline V gene sequence: CDR1 MGHRA, CDR2 YSYEKL. Trimming at V came to 3 bases and at J to 5 bases, leaving 5 bases not matched to a gene. The CDR3 sequence is 16 residues long. The CDR3 DNA is TGCGCCAGCAGCCATGGGACTAGCGGGAGGAACCACGAGCAGTACTTC. It codes for CASSHGTSGRNHEQYF.

The gene calls are TRBV12-3 or TRBV12-4 and TRBJ1-2, with D unclear. CDR3 size: 12 residues. Trimming removed 5 bases from V and 4 bases from J, with 8 bases in between. CDR3 amino acids: CASSPDLYGYTF. CDR3 sequence (DNA): TGTGCCAGCAGTCCAGACCTCTATGGCTACACCTTC.

For the CDR3, the DNA is TGTGCCAGCAGCCCCGCTAGCGGGGGGCTTGATACGCAGTATTTT. Residues: CASSPASGGLDTQYF. This sequence joins TRBV6-4 and TRBJ2-3; 11 nucleotides match TRBD2. From germline, CDR1 is MRHNA and CDR2 SNTAGT. The CDR3 sequence is 15 residues long. J gave up 6 bases and V 6 bases, and 8 bases lay outside the gene matches.

The chain employs TRBV12-3 or TRBV12-4 and TRBJ2-3, with no clear D. V lost 5 bases and J lost 2, with 17 bases in between. The CDR3 has 16 residues. CDR3 sequence reads: CASSPPAGENTDTQYF. CDR3 sequence (DNA): TGTGCCAGCAGTCCCCCGGCAGGAGAAAACACAGATACGCAGTATTTT.

The chain couples TRBV9 to TRBJ1-2; the match to TRBD1 covers 10 bases. This CDR3 comprises 15 residues. Germline V lookup: CDR1 SGDLS, CDR2 YYNGEE. The V gene end was trimmed by 3 bases and the J gene end by 4 bases; junction bases not matched to a gene: 6. The CDR3 nucleotides are TGTGCCAGCAGCGCGGATCGGGACAGGGGCTATGGCTACACCTTC. Amino acid sequence: CASSADRDRGYGYTF.

The J gene is TRBJ2-1, the V gene TRBV9; D gene uncertain. The V gene's germline CDR1 is SGDLS and CDR2 YYNGEE. The CDR3 length is 13 residues. Between the trimmed V and J ends, which lost 7 bases and 6 bases, there was a span of 14 bases. Here the CDR3 reads CASSEALGNEQFF. For the CDR3, the DNA is TGTGCCAGCTCCGAGGCTTTGGGCAATGAGCAGTTCTTC.

This chain connects TRBV2 to TRBJ2-1; tentatively, D is TRBD2 (5 bases). V was cut by 6 bases and J by 0 bases, with 12 bases left in between. The CDR3 covers 15 residues. CDR1 and CDR2 (germline): SNHLY, FYNNEI. The CDR3 here is CASRGLGSSYNEQFF. In DNA, the CDR3 is TGTGCCAGCAGGGGTTTAGGGAGCTCCTACAATGAGCAGTTCTTC.

V and J are TRBV6-5 and TRBJ2-5; possible D gene TRBD2, 5 bases. V dropped 8 bases and J dropped 6 bases, with 13 bases sitting between them. The CDR3 has 12 residues. In germline, CDR1 is MNHEY, CDR2 SVGAGI. The CDR3 reads CASGLPGKTQYF. The CDR3 bases are TGTGCCAGCGGCCTCCCGGGAAAGACCCAGTACTTC.

The chain is built from TRBV29-1 and TRBJ2-3; unclear D gene. This CDR3 contains 13 residues. Germline V gene data show CDR1 as SQVTM and CDR2 as ANQGSEA. With 7 bases removed from V and 4 bases from J, the gap between germline ends came to 15 bases. The CDR3 nucleotides are TGCAGCGAGTCCGTCAAGACGGCAGATACGCAGTATTTT. Its translation: CSESVKTADTQYF.

This CDR3 is CASGDRVDEQFF. The CDR3 DNA reads TGTGCTAGTGGTGACAGGGTCGATGAGCAGTTCTTC. V is TRBV12-5 and J is TRBJ2-1; 7 bases align to TRBD1. The V segment lost 5 bases and the J segment 8 bases; nucleotides outside the gene matches: 3. The CDR3 loop spans 12 amino acids. Germline V gives CDR1 LGHNT, CDR2 FRNRAP.

The chain employs TRBV13 and TRBJ2-1, with 8 nucleotides matching TRBD2. The V gene's germline CDR1 is PRHDT and CDR2 FYEKMQ (reference sequence). The junction had 4 bases not matched to a gene; V was cut back by 2 bases and J by 7 bases. The CDR3 runs 14 residues. The CDR3 bases are TGTGCCAGCAGCTTATGGCGCGGGGGGAATGAGCAGTTCTTC. This gives the protein CASSLWRGGNEQFF. Using reference TRBV13 and TRBJ2-1 for the parts outside the CDR3, the full variable domain is AAGVIQSPRHLIKEKRETATLKCYPIPRHDTVYWYQQGPGQDPQFLISFYEKMQSDKGSIPDRFSAQQFSDYHSELNMSSLELGDSALYFCASSLWRGGNEQFFGPGTRLTVL.

DNA for the CDR3: TGCGCCAGCAGCCAATCTAGCGGTCCTTCCTACAATGAGCAGTTCTTC. This gives the protein CASSQSSGPSYNEQFF. V is TRBV4-1 and J is TRBJ2-1; 7 positions match TRBD2. This CDR3 is 16 amino acids long. Germline V CDR1 and CDR2: MGHRA, YSYEKL. The ends lost 2 bases at V and 1 base at J; junction bases unmatched: 5.

This clonotype was observed once. V usage is TRBV5-1 and J usage is TRBJ1-6; possibly TRBD1 for D (5 bases). The V and J ends lost 0 bases and 10 bases respectively, with 8 bases between them. CDR3 length equals 13 residues. Germline V CDR1 and CDR2: SGHRS, YFSETQ. CDR3 residues: CASSLGGESPLHF. As DNA, the CDR3 is TGCGCCAGCAGCTTGGGAGGGGAATCACCCCTCCACTTT.

This clonotype appeared a single time. The genes are TRBV30 and TRBJ1-1; D possibly corresponds to TRBD1 (6 bases). CDR3 length: 14 amino acids. The V and J ends lost 7 bases and 5 bases respectively, with 20 bases between them. CDR1 is GTSNPN, CDR2 SVGIG, per germline (reference sequence). The CDR3 sequence: CASQGLHQGTEAFF. In DNA, the CDR3 is TGTGCCTCACAGGGTCTTCATCAGGGAACTGAAGCTTTCTTT.

The chain carries TRBV10-3 and TRBJ2-1, with 10 nucleotides matching TRBD2. Germline-derived CDR1 and CDR2 are ENHRY and SYGVKD. This CDR3 region has 16 residues. Trimming removed 2 bases from V and 4 bases from J; junction bases left unmatched: 5. CDR3 in amino acids: CAISERLAGGYNEQFF. CDR3 nucleotides: TGTGCCATCAGTGAGCGGTTAGCGGGGGGATACAATGAGCAGTTCTTC.

This sequence joins TRBV14 and TRBJ2-1; tentative D call: TRBD2 (6 bases). V lost 2 bases and J 10 bases, leaving 33 bases between the germline ends. CDR3 length equals 20 residues. CDR1 and CDR2 (germline): SGHDN, FVKESK. CDR3 coding DNA: TGTGCCAGCAGCCAATACCCCCTGTTTGGGCGGGATGGATCTTCGTGGGAGCAGTTCTTC. It is translated as CASSQYPLFGRDGSSWEQFF.

This chain joins TRBV27 and TRBJ1-1; D not certain. Germline CDR1 MNHEY, CDR2 SMNVEV (reference sequence). V was pared by 0 bases and J by 4 bases, with 12 bases between. The CDR3 sequence is 15 residues long. The CDR3 DNA follows: TGTGCCAGCAGTTTATCGGGCGAGGAGGTCACTGAAGCTTTCTTT. Translating gives CASSLSGEEVTEAFF.